Sequencing of this T cell receptor beta chain was carried out in a study of T cell responses to AZD1222 COVID-19 vaccine. Method: immunoSEQ multiplex PCR; TCRdb's copy keeps in-frame clones and lacks some. Counted here are about 76,000 clones, over 85% occurring once; the ten biggest clones make up 4.2%. The CDR3 contains 19 residues. The germline CDR1 and CDR2 sequences are SGHNT and YENEEA. V was pared by 5 bases and J by 2 bases, with 16 bases of the junction left unmatched. Study results and caveats: Vaccine-associated CD4 TCRs spanned spike, dominant at 160-218 and 743-854.

There are a few counts of this clone. Its antigen is as yet unknown. The chain carries TRBV11-3 and TRBJ2-2; TRBD1 aligns across 8 bases. The specimen comprised peripheral blood, sampled on day 0 of AZD1222 vaccination. The TCR sequence derives from an adult in good health. The chain's CDR3 is CASSPRKPGQGLNTGELFF. As DNA, the CDR3 is TGTGCCAGCAGCCCCCGAAAGCCTGGACAGGGATTAAACACCGGGGAGCTGTTTTTT. Full variable domain (outside the CDR3, taken from reference TRBV11-3 and TRBJ2-2): EAGVVQSPRYKIIEKKQPVAFWCNPISGHNTLYWYLQNLGQGPELLIRYENEEAVDDSQLPKDRFSAERLKGVDSTLKIQPAELGDSAVYLCASSPRKPGQGLNTGELFFGEGSRLTVL.